The 15 T cell receptor beta chains listed next were all sequenced from one sample in a study of blood T cell repertoires in COVID-19. Clones were read by immunoSEQ multiplex PCR, and TCRdb kept only the in-frame ones, dropping some. The data show under 300,000 clones, with approximately 91% seen just once and approximately 0.8% held by the top ten. The specimen sequenced was peripheral blood. These TCRs come from a man aged 25 to 45 with COVID-19, enrolled during active disease.

The genes are TRBV6-1 and TRBJ1-5; unclear D gene. CDR3 length: 15 amino acids. Germline CDR1 is MNHNS and CDR2 is SASEGT. V lost 2 bases and J 0 bases, leaving 8 bases between the germline ends. The CDR3 nucleotides are TGTGCCAGCAGTGAATTAATTAATAGCAATCAGCCCCAGCATTTT. Protein: CASSELINSNQPQHF.

The rearrangement joins TRBV19 to TRBJ2-3, with 8 bases that match TRBD2. J lost 2 bases, V lost 4 bases, and 5 bases had no gene match. The germline gives CDR1 LNHDA, CDR2 SQIVND (reference sequence). The CDR3 runs to 15 residues. The CDR3 here is CASSTQRGHTDTQYF. CDR3 sequence (DNA): TGTGCCAGTAGTACCCAGCGGGGGCACACAGATACGCAGTATTTT.

In its sample, this clone was seen once. The V gene is TRBV18, the J gene TRBJ1-1, with 9 nucleotides matching TRBD1. Germline V CDR1 and CDR2: KGHSH, LQKENI. The ends lost 4 bases at V and 5 bases at J; junction bases unmatched: 5. This CDR3 spans 14 amino acids. Written as DNA, the CDR3 is TGTGCCAGCTCACGGGACAGGGCAAATACTGAAGCTTTCTTT. Its protein product is CASSRDRANTEAFF. The entire variable domain, with the rest obtained from reference TRBV18 and TRBJ1-1, is as follows: NAGVMQNPRHLVRRRGQEARLRCSPMKGHSHVYWYRQLPEEGLKFMVYLQKENIIDESGMPKERFSAEFPKEGPSILRIQQVVRGDSAAYFCASSRDRANTEAFFGQGTRLTVV.

This sequence joins TRBV27 and TRBJ2-3, with TRBD1 matching over 8 bases. The length of the CDR3 is 16 residues. Germline V gene sequence: CDR1 MNHEY, CDR2 SMNVEV (reference sequence). Trimming cost V 3 bases and J 2 bases; bases outside gene matches: 7. The CDR3 nucleotides are TGTGCCAGCAGTTTGGAACAGGGGGGATACACAGATACGCAGTATTTT. It codes for CASSLEQGGYTDTQYF.

The V and J genes are TRBV5-6 and TRBJ2-7, with 8 bases that match TRBD2. J was trimmed by 0 bases and V by 0 bases; bases with no gene match: 5. The length of the CDR3 is 16 residues. Germline V gives CDR1 SGHDT, CDR2 YYEEEE. The chain's CDR3 is CASSLAGAGASYEQYF. DNA for the CDR3: TGTGCCAGCAGCTTGGCCGGAGCGGGGGCCTCCTACGAGCAGTACTTC.

The CDR3 spells CASSQDSQAEQYF. The CDR3 bases are TGTGCCAGCAGCCAAGATTCTCAAGCCGAGCAGTACTTC. This chain joins TRBV3-1 (or the pseudogene TRBV3-2) and TRBJ2-7; no definite D call. The V end lost 0 bases, the J end lost 6 bases, and 9 bases lay between the germline ends. Germline V gene lookup returns CDR1 LGHDT and CDR2 YNNKEL (reference sequence). This CDR3 region has 13 residues.

V is TRBV5-4 and J is TRBJ1-2; TRBD1 matches at 10 bases. CDR3 length: 16 amino acids. From germline, CDR1 is SGHNT and CDR2 YYREEE (reference sequence). V shed 3 bases, J shed 7 bases, and the junction held 12 bases outside the gene matches. CDR3 sequence reads: CASSSEMTGGGRGYTF. The CDR3 nucleotides read TGTGCCAGCAGCTCAGAGATGACAGGGGGCGGACGTGGCTACACCTTC.

The chain couples TRBV6-4 to TRBJ2-2; TRBD1 agrees at 7 bases. CDR3 size: 20 residues. Losses at the gene ends were 4 bases for V and 5 bases for J; bases not matched to a gene: 22. Looked up from germline, CDR1 is MRHNA and CDR2 is SNTAGT. In DNA, the CDR3 is TGTGCCAGCAGTGGCCCCCAGGATCGCTCGGACAGGCCATGGACCGGGGAGCTGTTTTTT. Protein product: CASSGPQDRSDRPWTGELFF.

The V gene is TRBV4-1, the J gene TRBJ1-4; the D gene is possibly TRBD1 (6 bases). The V end was cut by 4 bases, the J end by 8 bases, with 20 bases between. Per germline, CDR1 MGHRA and CDR2 YSYEKL. This CDR3 spans 16 amino acids. The CDR3 nucleotides are TGCGCCAGCAGCCCCGGTGAGGGGGTAGTTGGGGAAAAACTGTTTTTT. It is translated as CASSPGEGVVGEKLFF.

CDR3 residues: CASSAGQTSGYGYTF. CDR3 DNA: TGTGCCAGCAGCGCGGGACAGACCTCCGGCTATGGCTACACCTTC. V and J are TRBV5-4 and TRBJ1-2; the match to TRBD1 covers 7 bases. From germline, CDR1 is SGHNT and CDR2 YYREEE (reference sequence). Germline trimming cut 4 bases from V and 4 bases from J; bases unmatched to any gene: 10. The CDR3 is 15 amino acids.

The V and J genes are TRBV2 and TRBJ1-5; 8 bases line up with TRBD1. The ends lost 3 bases at V and 5 bases at J; junction bases unmatched: 3. The CDR3 consists of 14 residues. Germline V gene lookup returns CDR1 SNHLY and CDR2 FYNNEI. CDR3 in DNA: TGTGCCAGCAGTGAGGCGGACAGGGATCAGCCCCAGCATTTT. The encoded protein is CASSEADRDQPQHF.

V is TRBV5-1 and J is TRBJ1-1; D not resolved. Germline CDR1 SGHRS, CDR2 YFSETQ. Trimming pared 0 bases from V and 10 bases from J, leaving 16 bases between. The CDR3 loop spans 14 amino acids. The CDR3 loop reads CASSLAEGVIGAFF. CDR3 DNA sequence: TGCGCCAGCAGCTTGGCCGAGGGTGTAATTGGAGCTTTCTTT.

The CDR3 protein is CAIRSGTGTDTQYF. The CDR3 nucleotides are TGTGCCATCAGGTCCGGGACAGGCACAGATACGCAGTATTTT. The chain links TRBV10-3 to TRBJ2-3, with TRBD1 identical over 7 bases. The CDR3 covers 14 residues. From germline, CDR1 is ENHRY and CDR2 SYGVKD. The trim removed 6 bases at V and 1 base at J, leaving 4 bases unmatched.

The chain couples TRBV11-3 to TRBJ2-5; 7 bases agree with TRBD2. V was clipped by 2 bases and J by 5 bases; unmatched bases: 5. Germline CDR1 SGHNT, CDR2 YENEEA. The CDR3 is 14 residues long. The CDR3 DNA reads TGTGCCAGCAGCTTAACGGGGGGATTGGAGACCCAGTACTTC. It specifies CASSLTGGLETQYF.

This sequence joins TRBV12-5 and TRBJ2-1; D might be TRBD2 (5 bases). The V end lost 0 bases, the J end lost 7 bases, and 13 bases lay between the germline ends. CDR1 is LGHNT and CDR2 is FRNRAP in the germline V gene. There are 15 residues in the CDR3. CDR3 protein: CASGLVQRVPNEQFF. The CDR3 DNA follows: TGTGCTAGTGGTTTGGTACAGAGGGTCCCGAATGAGCAGTTCTTC.